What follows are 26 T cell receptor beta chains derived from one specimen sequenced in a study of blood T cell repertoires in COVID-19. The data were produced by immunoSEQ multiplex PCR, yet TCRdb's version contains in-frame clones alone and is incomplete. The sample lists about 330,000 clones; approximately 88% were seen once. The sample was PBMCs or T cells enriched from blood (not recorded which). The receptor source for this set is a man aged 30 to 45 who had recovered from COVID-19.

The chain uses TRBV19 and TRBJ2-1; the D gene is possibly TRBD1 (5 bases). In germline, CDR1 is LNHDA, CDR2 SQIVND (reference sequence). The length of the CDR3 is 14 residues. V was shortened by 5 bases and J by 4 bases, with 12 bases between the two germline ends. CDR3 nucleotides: TGTGCCAGTAGTTTCCTGCAGGGTTACAATGAGCAGTTCTTC. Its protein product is CASSFLQGYNEQFF.

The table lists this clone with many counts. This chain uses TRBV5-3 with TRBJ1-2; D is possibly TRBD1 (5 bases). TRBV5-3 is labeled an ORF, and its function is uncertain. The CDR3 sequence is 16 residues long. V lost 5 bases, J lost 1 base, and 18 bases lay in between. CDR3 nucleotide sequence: TGTGCCAGAAGACCCAGGGAGGGAAGCTATAACTATGGCTACACCTTC. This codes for CARRPREGSYNYGYTF.

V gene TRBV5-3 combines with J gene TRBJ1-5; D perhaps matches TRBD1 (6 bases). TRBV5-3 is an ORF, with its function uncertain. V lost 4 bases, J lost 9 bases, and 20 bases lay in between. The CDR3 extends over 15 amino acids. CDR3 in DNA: TGTGCCAGAAGCCCAGGGGAAGGGGGAACGGGGCCCCAGCATTTT. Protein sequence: CARSPGEGGTGPQHF.

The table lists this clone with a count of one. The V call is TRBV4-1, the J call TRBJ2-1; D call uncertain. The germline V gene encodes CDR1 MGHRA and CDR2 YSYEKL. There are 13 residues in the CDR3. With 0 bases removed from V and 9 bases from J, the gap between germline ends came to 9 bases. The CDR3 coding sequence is TGCGCCAGCAGCCAAGACACCGAGGTTGAGCAGTTCTTC. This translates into CASSQDTEVEQFF.

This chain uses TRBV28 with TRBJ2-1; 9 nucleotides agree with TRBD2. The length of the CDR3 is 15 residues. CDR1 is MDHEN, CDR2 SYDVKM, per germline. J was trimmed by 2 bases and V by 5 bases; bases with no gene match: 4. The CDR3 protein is CASSLGLAAYNEQFF. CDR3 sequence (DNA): TGTGCCAGCAGTCTGGGACTAGCAGCCTACAATGAGCAGTTCTTC.

The CDR3 region has the DNA TGTGCCAGTAGTATTTACCCAGGGAACATTCAGTACTTC. This gives the protein CASSIYPGNIQYF. The rearrangement uses TRBV19 and TRBJ2-4, with a tentative D call TRBD1 (5 bases). The CDR3 has 13 amino acids. Germline values: CDR1 LNHDA, CDR2 SQIVND (reference sequence). V was clipped by 3 bases and J by 7 bases, with 10 bases between them. The entire variable domain, with the rest obtained from reference TRBV19 and TRBJ2-4, is as follows: DGGITQSPKYLFRKEGQNVTLSCEQNLNHDAMYWYRQDPGQGLRLIYYSQIVNDFQKGDIAEGYSVSREKKESFPLTVTSAQKNPTAFYLCASSIYPGNIQYFGAGTRLSVL.

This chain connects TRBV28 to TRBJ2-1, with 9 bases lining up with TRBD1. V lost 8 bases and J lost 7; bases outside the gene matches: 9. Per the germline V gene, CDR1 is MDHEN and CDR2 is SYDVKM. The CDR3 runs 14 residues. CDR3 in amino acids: CASLRQGGRNEQFF. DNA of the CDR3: TGTGCCAGCCTTCGACAGGGGGGCAGGAATGAGCAGTTCTTC. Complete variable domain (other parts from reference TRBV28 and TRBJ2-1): DVKVTQSSRYLVKRTGEKVFLECVQDMDHENMFWYRQDPGLGLRLIYFSYDVKMKEKGDIPEGYSVSREKKERFSLILESASTNQTSMYLCASLRQGGRNEQFFGPGTRLTVL.

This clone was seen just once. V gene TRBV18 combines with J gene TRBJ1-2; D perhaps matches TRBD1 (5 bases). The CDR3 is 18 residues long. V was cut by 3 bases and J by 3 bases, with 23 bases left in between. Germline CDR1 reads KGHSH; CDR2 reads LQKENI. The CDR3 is CASSPRPGAADVHYGYTF. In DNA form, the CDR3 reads TGTGCCAGCTCACCTCGCCCTGGGGCCGCGGATGTGCACTATGGCTACACCTTC. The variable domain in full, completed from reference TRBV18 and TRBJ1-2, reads NAGVMQNPRHLVRRRGQEARLRCSPMKGHSHVYWYRQLPEEGLKFMVYLQKENIIDESGMPKERFSAEFPKEGPSILRIQQVVRGDSAAYFCASSPRPGAADVHYGYTFGSGTRLTVV.

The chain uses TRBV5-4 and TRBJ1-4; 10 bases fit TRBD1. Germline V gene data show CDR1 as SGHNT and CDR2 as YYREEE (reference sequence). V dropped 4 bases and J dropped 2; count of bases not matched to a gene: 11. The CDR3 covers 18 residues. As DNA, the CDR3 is TGTGCCAGCAGCCGACGGACAGGGGGGGAAACGACTAATGAAAAACTGTTTTTT. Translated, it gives CASSRRTGGETTNEKLFF.

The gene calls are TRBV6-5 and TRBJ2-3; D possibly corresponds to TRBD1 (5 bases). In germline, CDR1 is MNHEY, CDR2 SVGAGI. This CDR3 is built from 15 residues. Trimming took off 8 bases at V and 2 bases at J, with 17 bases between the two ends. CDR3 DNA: TGTGCCAGCGGACAAAAGACAAGTATCACAGATACGCAGTATTTT. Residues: CASGQKTSITDTQYF.

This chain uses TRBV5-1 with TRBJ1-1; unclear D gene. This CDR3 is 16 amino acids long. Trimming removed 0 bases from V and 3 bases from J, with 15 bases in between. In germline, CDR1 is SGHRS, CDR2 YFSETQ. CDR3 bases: TGCGCCAGCAGCTTGGCCCGGGGTGAGAGTGACACTGAAGCTTTCTTT. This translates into CASSLARGESDTEAFF.

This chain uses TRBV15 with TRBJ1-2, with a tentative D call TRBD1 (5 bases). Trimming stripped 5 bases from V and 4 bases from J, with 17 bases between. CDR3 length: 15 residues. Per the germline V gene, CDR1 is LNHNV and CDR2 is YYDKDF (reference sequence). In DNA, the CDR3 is TGTGCCACCAGCCCCCGACGGGGGGATCGCTATGGCTACACCTTC. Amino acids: CATSPRRGDRYGYTF.

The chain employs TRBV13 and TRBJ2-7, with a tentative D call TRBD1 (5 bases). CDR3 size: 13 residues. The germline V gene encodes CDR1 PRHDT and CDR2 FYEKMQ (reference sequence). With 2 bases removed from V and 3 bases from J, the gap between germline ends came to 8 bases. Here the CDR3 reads CASSLLGDYEQYF. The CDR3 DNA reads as TGTGCCAGCAGCTTACTAGGGGACTACGAGCAGTACTTC.

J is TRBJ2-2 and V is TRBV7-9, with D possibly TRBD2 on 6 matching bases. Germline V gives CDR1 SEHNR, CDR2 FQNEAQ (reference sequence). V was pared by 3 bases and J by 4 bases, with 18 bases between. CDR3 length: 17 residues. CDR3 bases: TGTGCCAGCAGCTTTACCACAGCTAGCGTCCGCACCGGGGAGCTGTTTTTT. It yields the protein CASSFTTASVRTGELFF.

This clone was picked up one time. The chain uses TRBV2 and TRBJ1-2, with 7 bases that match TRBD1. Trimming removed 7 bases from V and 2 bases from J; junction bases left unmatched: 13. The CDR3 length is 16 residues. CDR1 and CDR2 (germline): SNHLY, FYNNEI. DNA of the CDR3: TGTGCCAGCACTCCCTTGTGGGACAGACACAACTATGGCTACACCTTC. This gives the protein CASTPLWDRHNYGYTF.

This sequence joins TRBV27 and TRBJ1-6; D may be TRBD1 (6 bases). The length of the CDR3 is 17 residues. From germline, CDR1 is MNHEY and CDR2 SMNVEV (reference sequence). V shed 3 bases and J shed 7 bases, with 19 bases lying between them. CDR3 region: CASSLFLPGATNSPLHF. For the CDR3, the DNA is TGTGCCAGCAGTTTGTTTCTTCCAGGGGCCACAAATTCACCCCTCCACTTT.

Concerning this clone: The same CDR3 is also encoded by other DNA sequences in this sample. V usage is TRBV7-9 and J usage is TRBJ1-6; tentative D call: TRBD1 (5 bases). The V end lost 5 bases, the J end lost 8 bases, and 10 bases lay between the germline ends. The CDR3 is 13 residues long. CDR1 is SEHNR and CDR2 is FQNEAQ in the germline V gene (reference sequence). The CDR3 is CASSPQGDSPLHF. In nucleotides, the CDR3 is TGTGCCAGCAGCCCCCAAGGGGATTCACCCCTCCACTTT.

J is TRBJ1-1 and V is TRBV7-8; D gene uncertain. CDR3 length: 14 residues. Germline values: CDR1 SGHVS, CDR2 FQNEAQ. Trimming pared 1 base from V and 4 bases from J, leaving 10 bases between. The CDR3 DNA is TGTGCCAGCAGCTTAGTCATGGGAGGCACTGAAGCTTTCTTT. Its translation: CASSLVMGGTEAFF.

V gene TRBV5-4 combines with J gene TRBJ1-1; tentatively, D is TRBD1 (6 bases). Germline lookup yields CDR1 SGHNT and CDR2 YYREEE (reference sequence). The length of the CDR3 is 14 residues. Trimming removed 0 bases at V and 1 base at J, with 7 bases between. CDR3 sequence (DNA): TGTGCCAGCAGCTTGGACAGGGCGAACACTGAAGCTTTCTTT. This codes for CASSLDRANTEAFF.

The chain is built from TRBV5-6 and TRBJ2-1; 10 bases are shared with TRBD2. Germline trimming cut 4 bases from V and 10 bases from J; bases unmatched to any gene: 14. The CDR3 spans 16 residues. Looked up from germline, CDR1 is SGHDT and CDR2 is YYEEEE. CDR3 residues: CASSRGAGGPDREQFF. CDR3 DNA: TGTGCCAGCAGCAGGGGAGCGGGGGGGCCCGATCGGGAGCAGTTCTTC. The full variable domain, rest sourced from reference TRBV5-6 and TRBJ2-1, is DAGVTQSPTHLIKTRGQQVTLRCSPKSGHDTVSWYQQALGQGPQFIFQYYEEEERQRGNFPDRFSGHQFPNYSSELNVNALLLGDSALYLCASSRGAGGPDREQFFGPGTRLTVL.

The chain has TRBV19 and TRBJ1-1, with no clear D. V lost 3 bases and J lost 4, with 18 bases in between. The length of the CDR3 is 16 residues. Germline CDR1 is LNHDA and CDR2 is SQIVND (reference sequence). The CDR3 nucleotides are TGTGCCAGTAGTATGGGGTGGGAGGGTGGAGGCACTGAAGCTTTCTTT. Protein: CASSMGWEGGGTEAFF. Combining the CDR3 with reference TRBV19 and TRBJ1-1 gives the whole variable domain DGGITQSPKYLFRKEGQNVTLSCEQNLNHDAMYWYRQDPGQGLRLIYYSQIVNDFQKGDIAEGYSVSREKKESFPLTVTSAQKNPTAFYLCASSMGWEGGGTEAFFGQGTRLTVV.

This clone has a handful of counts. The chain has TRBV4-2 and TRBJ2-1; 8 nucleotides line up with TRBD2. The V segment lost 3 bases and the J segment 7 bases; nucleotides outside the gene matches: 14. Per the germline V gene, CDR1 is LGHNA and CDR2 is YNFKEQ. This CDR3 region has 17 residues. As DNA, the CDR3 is TGTGCCAGCAGCCAGCAGGCTGGACTAGCCCTTTTGAATGAGCAGTTCTTC. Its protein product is CASSQQAGLALLNEQFF.

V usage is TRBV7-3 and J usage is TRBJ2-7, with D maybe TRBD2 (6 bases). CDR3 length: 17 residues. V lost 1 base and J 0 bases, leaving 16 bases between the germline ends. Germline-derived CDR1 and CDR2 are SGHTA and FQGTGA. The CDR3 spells CASSLRAGGEHSYEQYF. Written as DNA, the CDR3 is TGTGCCAGCAGCTTAAGGGCCGGCGGGGAGCACTCCTACGAGCAGTACTTC.

The CDR3 spells CASSSIGQGGDIQYF. The CDR3 coding sequence is TGTGCCAGCAGCTCAATAGGACAGGGCGGGGACATTCAGTACTTC. This chain uses TRBV7-8 with TRBJ2-4; 8 bases fit TRBD1. Germline V gene sequence: CDR1 SGHVS, CDR2 FQNEAQ. Trimming took 4 bases from V and 8 from J; bases not matched to a gene: 10. The CDR3 length is 15 residues. The variable domain in full, completed from reference TRBV7-8 and TRBJ2-4, reads GAGVSQSPRYKVAKRGQDVALRCDPISGHVSLFWYQQALGQGPEFLTYFQNEAQLDKSGLPSDRFFAERPEGSVSTLKIQRTQQEDSAVYLCASSSIGQGGDIQYFGAGTRLSVL.

The CDR3 bases are TGTGCCAGCTCACCACCACTGGGACAGAACACTGAAGCTTTCTTT. It translates to CASSPPLGQNTEAFF. V and J are TRBV18 and TRBJ1-1; a weak D match, TRBD1 (6 bases). V lost 0 bases and J 1 base, leaving 9 bases between the germline ends. Germline values: CDR1 KGHSH, CDR2 LQKENI. The CDR3 length is 15 residues.

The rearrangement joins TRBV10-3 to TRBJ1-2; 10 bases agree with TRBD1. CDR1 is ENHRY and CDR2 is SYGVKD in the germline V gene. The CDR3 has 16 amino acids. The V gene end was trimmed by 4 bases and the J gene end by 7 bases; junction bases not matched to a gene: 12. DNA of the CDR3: TGTGCCATCAGTGGATGGGTGGGGGGACAGGGGCCTGGCTACACCTTC. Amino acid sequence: CAISGWVGGQGPGYTF.